This T cell receptor (beta chain) is from a study of cytomegalovirus exposure and HLA in healthy donors. Findings of the study overall: Most TCR sequences proved rare, with some public TCRs found in many donors. For TCR beta chains, V- and J-gene trimming was later linked to a missense DCLRE1C variant.

About this clone: Its antigen remains unidentified.

PCR primers comprised 60 Vbeta and 13 Jbeta primers. Assay: immunoSEQ multiplex PCR; the TCRdb copy retains only in-frame clones and omits some. This sample has 65,000 to 100,000 clones, with roughly 77% found just once. There are 19 residues in the CDR3. V shed 2 bases and J shed 3 bases, with 22 bases lying between them. The V gene's germline CDR1 is KGHSH and CDR2 LQKENI. The rearrangement joins TRBV18 to TRBJ2-2; tentatively, D is TRBD1 (6 bases). Material for sequencing was PBMCs. The receptor comes from a woman aged 35 to 49 in good health and CMV-seropositive. CDR3 sequence (DNA): TGTGCCAGCTCACCAACCGATCCCTTCAGGGGTGTAGACACCGGGGAGCTGTTTTTT. This gives the protein CASSPTDPFRGVDTGELFF.